This T cell receptor beta chain derives from a study of blood T cell repertoires in COVID-19 (dated by TCRdb to 2019 to 2021). Looking at the study overall: The collaborator samples originated in the United States, Italy and Spain and spanned the acute and convalescent phases of COVID-19. The repertoires were released in a freely available public database intended as a resource for research on the immune response to SARS-CoV-2. Samples came from the ongoing ImmuneRACE study (first 160 participants) plus 1,254 subjects from 6 global collaborators. Where available, HLA class I and class II types were obtained from metadata supplied by the sample provider rather than from assay-based typing. The prospective study material was composed of cDNA or gDNA derived from T cells, B-cell-depleted T cells, or PBMCs. Subjects who had been exposed to COVID-19, were actively infected with it, or had recovered from it provided the deeply sampled blood TCRbeta repertoires that made up the dataset. The sample metadata nearly always contained a de-identified subject ID, COVID-19 status, age in years and sex.

Comments on this clone: Its binding antigen is unknown. No much larger clone exists at a distance of one base, and base qualities are not known.

General conclusions and limits of the study: Clinical and demographic metadata were provided uncurated, with the amount varying by source and participant.

The CDR3, cysteine through phenylalanine, is 12 amino acids long. The kept DNA is CDR3 alone, 36 bases in frame from the first base. Trimming takes 5 bases from V and 4 bases from J, and the germline ends sit 9 bases apart. CDR1 and CDR2, looked up from the germline V gene, are ENHRY and SYGVKD. TCRbeta CDR3 regions were amplified from genomic DNA by means of the immunoSEQ Assay, a bias-controlled multiplex PCR. The source study handled its data this way. Within the assay, amplification of reference gene primers was used to estimate how many nucleated cells each sample contained. To quantify the absolute abundance of each unique TCRbeta CDR3 rearrangement, sequence reads were collapsed and filtered. For each sample, productive Simpson clonality was calculated as the square root of Simpson's diversity index over productive rearrangements. Drawn from immuneACCESS, this table holds only the in-frame rearrangements with V and J called that TCRdb kept. Clones are partly lost; checked studies trace under half to an unresolved V gene and leave the rest unexplained. V and J calls and clone size come straight from that table; D and trimming were deduced from the DNA. Counted in this sample were under 250,000 clones; approximately 84% of them appeared once. Approximately 4.8% of the sample belongs to the ten largest clones.

Whole blood was collected in K2EDTA tubes by collaborating institutions according to the institutions' own protocols. Collaborator samples were shipped for TCRbeta analysis as frozen whole blood, isolated PBMCs, or DNA extracted from either sample type. Sequencing used peripheral blood. This clonotype was obtained from a man aged 45 to 65 with active or convalescent COVID-19. The chain couples TRBV10-3 to TRBJ2-7, and TRBD1 may be the D gene, going by 6 matching bases. The CDR3 protein sequence reads: CAISPQGYEQYF. The base sequence is TGTGCCATCAGTCCACAGGGTTACGAGCAGTACTTC.